What follows are 29 T cell receptor beta chains derived from one specimen sequenced in a study of blood T cell repertoires in COVID-19. Method: immunoSEQ multiplex PCR; TCRdb's copy keeps in-frame clones and lacks some. The data contain around 150,000 clones, 60% to 80% of them singletons. Sequenced: peripheral blood. These receptors came from a man aged 50-60 years with active or convalescent COVID-19.

The chain combines TRBV24-1 with TRBJ2-3; 10 bases align to TRBD2. The CDR3 totals 16 residues. Germline V gene data show CDR1 as KGHDR and CDR2 as SFDVKD. The trim removed 5 bases at V and 1 base at J, leaving 5 bases unmatched. Here the CDR3 DNA reads TGTGCCACCAGTGCTTTAGCGGGAGGCGGCACAGATACGCAGTATTTT. It is translated as CATSALAGGGTDTQYF.

This clone was detected a few times. The chain combines TRBV29-1 with TRBJ2-3, with D possibly being TRBD2 (6 bases). V lost 0 bases, J lost 14 bases, and 15 bases lay in between. The length of the CDR3 is 12 residues. Germline V lookup: CDR1 SQVTM, CDR2 ANQGSEA. CDR3 DNA: TGCAGCGTTGAAGATAATAGCGGTCCTCCGTATTTT. It encodes CSVEDNSGPPYF.

The V and J genes are TRBV12-3 or TRBV12-4 and TRBJ2-5; unclear D gene. The CDR3 is 12 amino acids. V was shortened by 10 bases and J by 2 bases, with 11 bases between the two germline ends. The CDR3 sequence is CATGGLQETQYF. Here the CDR3 DNA reads TGTGCCACCGGCGGATTACAAGAGACCCAGTACTTC.

This clone was picked up one time. The chain joins TRBV30 to TRBJ2-2; the D is unclear. The CDR3 has 19 residues. Trimming removed 0 bases from V and 1 base from J, with 21 bases in between. CDR1 and CDR2 (germline): GTSNPN, SVGIG (reference sequence). The CDR3 DNA sequence: TGTGCCTGGAGTGTACGTTGGTCAACCGCGCCCCAGAACACCGGGGAGCTGTTTTTT. Its translation is CAWSVRWSTAPQNTGELFF. Full variable domain (remainder filled in from reference TRBV30 and TRBJ2-2): SQTIHQWPATLVQPVGSPLSLECTVEGTSNPNLYWYRQAAGRGLQLLFYSVGIGQISSEVPQNLSASRPQDRQFILSSKKLLLSDSGFYLCAWSVRWSTAPQNTGELFFGEGSRLTVL.

The chain combines TRBV7-6 with TRBJ1-6, with TRBD1 identical over 7 bases. The V gene end was trimmed by 5 bases and the J gene end by 5 bases; junction bases not matched to a gene: 3. Germline values: CDR1 SGHVS, CDR2 FNYEAQ. This CDR3 is 14 amino acids long. CDR3 bases: TGTGCCAGCAGCCTAGGACAGGATAATTCACCCCTCCACTTT. This gives the protein CASSLGQDNSPLHF.

The chain carries TRBV28 and TRBJ1-6; 9 bases align to TRBD1. Germline CDR1 and CDR2: MDHEN and SYDVKM. The length of the CDR3 is 15 residues. V was pared by 5 bases and J by 7 bases, with 6 bases of the junction left unmatched. The CDR3 DNA reads TGTGCCAGCAGTGGAGGACAGGGGAAAAATTCACCCCTCCACTTT. This gives the protein CASSGGQGKNSPLHF.

V gene TRBV18 combines with J gene TRBJ2-5; D is uncertain. The CDR3 is 12 residues long. Germline V CDR1 and CDR2: KGHSH, LQKENI. Trimming removed 2 bases from V and 3 bases from J, with 4 bases in between. The DNA of the CDR3 is TGTGCCAGCTCACCATCGGAAGAGACCCAGTACTTC. It is translated as CASSPSEETQYF.

This chain uses TRBV25-1 with TRBJ1-5; tentative D call: TRBD1 (5 bases). Germline V gene data show CDR1 as MGHDK and CDR2 as SYGVNS. The CDR3 contains 13 residues. The ends were cut back, 5 bases at V and 3 bases at J, with 8 bases in the middle. CDR3 loop: CASSWGVNQPQHF. CDR3 nucleotide sequence: TGTGCCAGCAGTTGGGGGGTCAATCAGCCCCAGCATTTT.

V gene TRBV18 combines with J gene TRBJ1-5; tentative D call: TRBD1 (6 bases). The CDR3 totals 13 residues. The germline V gene encodes CDR1 KGHSH and CDR2 LQKENI. The V and J ends lost 4 bases and 8 bases respectively, with 12 bases between them. Here the CDR3 reads CASSLQGAEPQHF. For the CDR3, the DNA is TGTGCCAGCTCACTACAGGGCGCGGAGCCCCAGCATTTT. The full variable domain, with the rest looked up from reference TRBV18 and TRBJ1-5, is NAGVMQNPRHLVRRRGQEARLRCSPMKGHSHVYWYRQLPEEGLKFMVYLQKENIIDESGMPKERFSAEFPKEGPSILRIQQVVRGDSAAYFCASSLQGAEPQHFGDGTRLSIL.

The V gene is TRBV7-8, the J gene TRBJ2-2, with D tentatively TRBD1 (6 bases). The CDR3 contains 14 residues. Germline V gene lookup returns CDR1 SGHVS and CDR2 FQNEAQ. V lost 7 bases and J lost 4, with 13 bases in between. This CDR3 reads CASTPTGSTGELFF. For the CDR3, the DNA is TGTGCCAGCACCCCCACAGGGTCCACCGGGGAGCTGTTTTTT.

The chain carries TRBV9 and TRBJ1-1; tentative D call: TRBD1 (5 bases). Germline V gene data show CDR1 as SGDLS and CDR2 as YYNGEE. The V gene lost 6 bases and the J gene lost 3 bases, with 15 bases spanning the gap. The CDR3 contains 14 residues. CDR3 protein: CASTRQSSDTEAFF. DNA of the CDR3: TGTGCCAGCACCCGACAGAGCTCCGACACTGAAGCTTTCTTT.

The CDR3 nucleotides read TGTGCCTGCCACAGGGGGCGAAACACTGAAGCTTTCTTT. It is translated as CACHRGRNTEAFF. The J gene is TRBJ1-1, the V gene TRBV30; TRBD1 aligns across 9 bases. The V gene's germline CDR1 is GTSNPN and CDR2 SVGIG (reference sequence). Trimming removed 6 bases from V and 2 bases from J; junction bases left unmatched: 4. The CDR3 is made up of 13 amino acids.

This clone came up once. The J gene is TRBJ2-1, the V gene TRBV11-1, with 7 bases that match TRBD1. From germline, CDR1 is SGHAT and CDR2 FQDESV (reference sequence). This CDR3 has 12 residues. V lost 5 bases and J lost 10; bases outside the gene matches: 5. CDR3 residues: CASSQRQGEQFF. The CDR3 nucleotides are TGTGCCAGCAGCCAACGACAGGGAGAGCAGTTCTTC.

This clone is a singleton in its sample. The chain couples TRBV6-5 to TRBJ1-3; 7 nucleotides align to TRBD1. This CDR3 contains 15 residues. The germline gives CDR1 MNHEY, CDR2 SVGAGI. Germline trimming cut 2 bases from V and 6 bases from J; bases unmatched to any gene: 7. The chain's CDR3 is CASSYASGQINTIYF. CDR3 in DNA: TGTGCCAGCAGTTACGCGTCGGGACAGATAAACACCATATATTTT.

The rearrangement uses TRBV5-1 and TRBJ2-5; 10 nucleotides align to TRBD1. The CDR3 has 15 residues. The junction had 2 bases not matched to a gene; V was cut back by 3 bases and J by 0 bases. CDR1 and CDR2 (germline): SGHRS, YFSETQ. CDR3 bases: TGCGCCAGCAGCTCGGGACAGGGGTACCAAGAGACCCAGTACTTC. It specifies CASSSGQGYQETQYF.

The V gene is TRBV2, the J gene TRBJ1-1; D is uncertain. The CDR3 is 13 residues long. V was shortened by 7 bases and J by 2 bases, with 11 bases between the two germline ends. CDR1 and CDR2 from the germline V gene are SNHLY and FYNNEI. CDR3 protein: CASTPQRNTEAFF. In DNA form, the CDR3 reads TGTGCCAGCACACCACAGAGAAACACTGAAGCTTTCTTT. Together with reference TRBV2 and TRBJ1-1, the CDR3 gives the full variable domain: EPEVTQTPSHQVTQMGQEVILRCVPISNHLYFYWYRQILGQKVEFLVSFYNNEISEKSEIFDDQFSVERPDGSNFTLKIRSTKLEDSAMYFCASTPQRNTEAFFGQGTRLTVV.

This chain joins TRBV5-1 and TRBJ2-5; D perhaps matches TRBD1 (7 bases). CDR3 size: 14 residues. V was clipped by 1 base and J by 2 bases, with 9 bases between them. Germline CDR1 and CDR2: SGHRS and YFSETQ. The CDR3 is CASSLPGGQETQYF. The CDR3 DNA is TGCGCCAGCAGCTTGCCAGGGGGGCAAGAGACCCAGTACTTC.

The CDR3 DNA follows: TGTGCCTGGAGTTGGTCCTCGAACACAGGTTCGCAGTATTTT. It codes for CAWSWSSNTGSQYF. The J gene is TRBJ2-3, the V gene TRBV30; maybe TRBD1 (5 bases). V was clipped by 2 bases and J by 10 bases, with 19 bases between them. The CDR3 contains 14 residues. Germline V lookup: CDR1 GTSNPN, CDR2 SVGIG (reference sequence).

The V and J genes are TRBV10-3 and TRBJ2-1, with D possibly matching TRBD2 (5 bases). This CDR3 contains 16 residues. The V end lost 2 bases, the J end lost 5 bases, and 16 bases lay between the germline ends. The germline gives CDR1 ENHRY, CDR2 SYGVKD. The CDR3 is CAISEGRGLANNEQFF. In nucleotides, the CDR3 is TGTGCCATCAGTGAGGGACGAGGGCTAGCCAACAATGAGCAGTTCTTC.

This sequence joins TRBV24-1 and TRBJ2-3, with 7 bases fitting TRBD1. CDR3 length: 13 amino acids. Germline CDR1 reads KGHDR; CDR2 reads SFDVKD. Losses at the gene ends were 10 bases for V and 1 base for J; bases not matched to a gene: 4. The CDR3 nucleotides are TGTGCCACTGGCACAGGGGGCACAGATACGCAGTATTTT. Translated, it gives CATGTGGTDTQYF.

This chain joins TRBV18 and TRBJ2-6, with TRBD2 identical over 8 bases. Unmatched junction bases numbered 8, after V lost 8 bases and J lost 2 bases. The CDR3 length is 16 residues. The germline CDR1 and CDR2 sequences are KGHSH and LQKENI. The DNA for the CDR3 is TGTGCCAGCATCCCGGGACTAGGAGCTGGGGCCAACGTCCTGACTTTC. It specifies CASIPGLGAGANVLTF.

Only a few counts were recorded for this clone. The chain employs TRBV27 and TRBJ2-1; 9 positions agree with TRBD2. Germline V gene sequence: CDR1 MNHEY, CDR2 SMNVEV (reference sequence). J was trimmed by 5 bases and V by 5 bases; bases with no gene match: 7. This CDR3 has 15 amino acids. DNA for the CDR3: TGTGCCAGCAGTCCTAGGACTAGCGTTGACAATGAGCAGTTCTTC. The encoded protein is CASSPRTSVDNEQFF.

V usage is TRBV9 and J usage is TRBJ2-3; tentative D call: TRBD2 (6 bases). V was trimmed by 0 bases and J by 1 base, leaving 9 bases between them. Germline CDR1 SGDLS, CDR2 YYNGEE. The CDR3 sequence is 15 residues long. The CDR3 bases are TGTGCCAGCAGCGTAGTGGAGCGGGGCACAGATACGCAGTATTTT. It specifies CASSVVERGTDTQYF.

This clone has a single count. The genes are TRBV27 and TRBJ1-1; D is undetermined. CDR1 is MNHEY and CDR2 is SMNVEV in the germline V gene (reference sequence). This CDR3 has 14 amino acids. Between the trimmed V and J ends, which lost 2 bases and 0 bases, there was a span of 7 bases. The CDR3 DNA follows: TGTGCCAGCAGTTTAAATCCAATGAACACTGAAGCTTTCTTT. This translates into CASSLNPMNTEAFF.

The V call is TRBV5-1, the J call TRBJ2-3; D unclear. Per germline, CDR1 SGHRS and CDR2 YFSETQ. V lost 0 bases and J lost 1, with 12 bases in between. CDR3 size: 16 residues. DNA for the CDR3: TGCGCCAGCAGCTTGGTAAGGCAGCGACGCACAGATACGCAGTATTTT. Its translation is CASSLVRQRRTDTQYF.

The count of this clone is one. The chain joins TRBV28 to TRBJ1-1; D perhaps matches TRBD1 (5 bases). V lost 5 bases, J lost 5 bases, and 15 bases lay in between. The V gene's germline CDR1 is MDHEN and CDR2 SYDVKM. This CDR3 contains 14 residues. This CDR3 is CASSNPAGRTEAFF. The CDR3 nucleotides read TGTGCCAGCAGTAACCCGGCAGGGAGGACTGAAGCTTTCTTT.

The CDR3 here is CAWSVAYGEQFF. The CDR3 DNA is TGTGCCTGGAGTGTTGCCTATGGTGAGCAGTTCTTC. The gene calls are TRBV30 and TRBJ2-1; D gene unclear. Looked up from germline, CDR1 is GTSNPN and CDR2 is SVGIG (reference sequence). This CDR3 comprises 12 residues. Trimming took 0 bases from V and 9 from J, leaving 9 bases between them.

V and J are TRBV19 and TRBJ2-7, with 7 bases identical to TRBD2. The CDR3 is 14 amino acids. The ends lost 5 bases at V and 5 bases at J; junction bases unmatched: 9. Germline lookup yields CDR1 LNHDA and CDR2 SQIVND (reference sequence). The CDR3, as DNA: TGTGCCAGTAGTCACGCGGGAGATGAAGACGAGCAGTACTTC. This gives the protein CASSHAGDEDEQYF.

The V call is TRBV15, the J call TRBJ2-7; 11 nucleotides agree with TRBD2. This CDR3 is 14 amino acids long. V trimming: 3 bases; J trimming: 5 bases; junction bases outside the gene matches: 3. The germline gives CDR1 LNHNV, CDR2 YYDKDF (reference sequence). CDR3 protein: CATSRTSGKDEQYF. CDR3 nucleotides: TGTGCCACCAGCAGGACTAGCGGGAAGGACGAGCAGTACTTC.